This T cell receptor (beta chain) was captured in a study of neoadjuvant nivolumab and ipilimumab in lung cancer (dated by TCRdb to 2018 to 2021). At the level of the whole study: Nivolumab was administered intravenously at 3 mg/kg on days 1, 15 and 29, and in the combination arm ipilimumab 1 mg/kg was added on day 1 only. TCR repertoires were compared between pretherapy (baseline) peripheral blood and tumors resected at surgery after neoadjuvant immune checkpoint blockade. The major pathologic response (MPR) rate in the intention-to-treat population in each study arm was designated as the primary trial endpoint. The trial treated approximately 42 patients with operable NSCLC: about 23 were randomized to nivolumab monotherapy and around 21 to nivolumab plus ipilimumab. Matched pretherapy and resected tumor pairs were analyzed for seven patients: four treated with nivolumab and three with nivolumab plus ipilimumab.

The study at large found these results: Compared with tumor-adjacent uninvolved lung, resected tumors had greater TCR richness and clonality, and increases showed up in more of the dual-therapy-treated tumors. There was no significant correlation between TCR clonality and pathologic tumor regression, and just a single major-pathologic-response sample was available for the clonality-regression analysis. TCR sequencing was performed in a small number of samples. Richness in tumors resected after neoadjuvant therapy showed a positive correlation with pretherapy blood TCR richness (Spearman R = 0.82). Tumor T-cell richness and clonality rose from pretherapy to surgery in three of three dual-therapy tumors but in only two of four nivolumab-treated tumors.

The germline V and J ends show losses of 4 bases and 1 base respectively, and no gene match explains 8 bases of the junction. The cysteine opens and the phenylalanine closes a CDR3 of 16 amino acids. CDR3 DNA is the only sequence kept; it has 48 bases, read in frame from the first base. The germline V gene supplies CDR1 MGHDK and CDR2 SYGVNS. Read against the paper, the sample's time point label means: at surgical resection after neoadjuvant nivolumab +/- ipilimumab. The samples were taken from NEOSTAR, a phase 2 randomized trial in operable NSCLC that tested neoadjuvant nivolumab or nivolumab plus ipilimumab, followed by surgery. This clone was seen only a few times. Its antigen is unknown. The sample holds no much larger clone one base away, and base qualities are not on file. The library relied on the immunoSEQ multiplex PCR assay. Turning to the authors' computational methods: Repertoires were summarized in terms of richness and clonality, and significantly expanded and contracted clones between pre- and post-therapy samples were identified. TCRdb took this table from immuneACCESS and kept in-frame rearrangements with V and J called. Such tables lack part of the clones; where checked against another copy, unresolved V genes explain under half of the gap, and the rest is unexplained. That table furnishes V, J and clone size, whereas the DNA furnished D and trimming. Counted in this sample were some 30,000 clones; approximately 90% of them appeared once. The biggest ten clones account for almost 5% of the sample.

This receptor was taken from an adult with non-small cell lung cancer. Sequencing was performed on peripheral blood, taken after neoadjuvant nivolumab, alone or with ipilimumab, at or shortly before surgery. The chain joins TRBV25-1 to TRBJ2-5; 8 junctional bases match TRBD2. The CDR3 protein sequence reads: CASSGRRAGAQETQYF. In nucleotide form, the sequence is TGTGCCAGCAGTGGGAGAAGAGCGGGGGCCCAAGAGACCCAGTACTTC.